A selection of T cell receptor beta chains follows, all from one sample in a study of blood T cell repertoires in COVID-19. Repertoires were generated with immunoSEQ multiplex PCR, while TCRdb's copy carries only in-frame clones and drops some. The repertoire holds 95,000 to 150,000 clones, 65% to 90% seen once, with 25% to 30% in the top ten. What was sequenced was peripheral blood. The source of these receptors is a woman of 80 years or more with acute or convalescent COVID-19. CDR3s include the opening cysteine and the closing phenylalanine or tryptophan. A D gene is named only where the DNA matches it firmly. Rows may omit the clone size; those that give it use once, few, many or a size class.

v_gene	d_gene	j_gene	abundance	CDR3nt	CDR3aa
TRBV9	-	TRBJ1-2	once	TGTGCCAGCAGCCCGACGGAGGGGAGGGCTTACTATGGCTACACCTTC	CASSPTEGRAYYGYTF
TRBV9	-	TRBJ1-2	-	TGTGCCAGCAGCGTATCACACACCGTCAGCGTCCATGGCTACACCTTC	CASSVSHTVSVHGYTF
TRBV5-4	-	TRBJ1-4	-	TGTGCCAGCAGCTTGGCTGGGACACAAAATGAAAAACTGTTTTTT	CASSLAGTQNEKLFF
TRBV19	TRBD1	TRBJ1-5	-	TGTGCCAGTAAAGGGACAGGGGGCAATCAGCCCCAGCATTTT	CASKGTGGNQPQHF
TRBV6-5	TRBD1	TRBJ1-1	-	TGTGCCAGCAGCCGCGGGCAGGGGGCTGTAGCTTTCTTT	CASSRGQGAVAFF
TRBV4-1	-	TRBJ1-6	once	TGCGCCAGCAGCCAGGCGGGGGGGACCTATAATTCACCCCTCCACTTT	CASSQAGGTYNSPLHF
TRBV12-3/TRBV12-4	-	TRBJ1-1	-	TGTGCCAGCAGGGGACAAGGGAACACTGAAGCTTTCTTT	CASRGQGNTEAFF
TRBV7-9	TRBD1	TRBJ2-1	-	TGTGCCAGCAGCTTAGGACAGGGAGTCTACAATGAGCAGTTCTTC	CASSLGQGVYNEQFF
TRBV10-2	-	TRBJ1-2	-	TGCGCCAGCAGTGGACAGGAAGAGGGCTATGGCTACACCTTC	CASSGQEEGYGYTF
TRBV7-3	-	TRBJ1-2	-	TGTGCCAGCAGCGCCGCGCCGGGGGCGGGGGGCTATGGCTACACCTTC	CASSAAPGAGGYGYTF
TRBV2	-	TRBJ2-5	-	TGTGCCAGCACCCTCGGAGGGGAAGAGACCCAGTACTTC	CASTLGGEETQYF
TRBV6-2/TRBV6-3	TRBD2	TRBJ2-3	-	TGTGCCAGCAGTTACTTGGCGGGGGGTGCAGATACGCAGTATTTT	CASSYLAGGADTQYF
TRBV19	-	TRBJ1-6	-	TGTGCCAGTTGGTCGGGGGGTTCCAACTCACCCCTCCACTTT	CASWSGGSNSPLHF
TRBV3-1/TRBV3-2	TRBD1	TRBJ1-1	-	TGTGCCAGCAGTCGACAGGGGGATGGCACTGAAGCTTTCTTT	CASSRQGDGTEAFF
TRBV7-8	-	TRBJ1-6	-	TGTGCCAGCAGCTTAGGCAGCTATAATTCACCCCTCCACTTT	CASSLGSYNSPLHF
TRBV18	-	TRBJ1-2	-	TGTGCCAGCTCAGCCCAGGGGCAGCGTGGCTACACCTTC	CASSAQGQRGYTF
TRBV20-1	-	TRBJ1-2	-	TGCAGTGCTGGACAGAACTATGGCTACACCTTC	CSAGQNYGYTF
TRBV18	-	TRBJ1-5	-	TGTGCCAGCTCACTCACAGGCAGGGGTGGCAATCAGCCCCAGCATTTT	CASSLTGRGGNQPQHF
TRBV7-3	-	TRBJ1-6	-	TGTGCCAGCAGCTTATCACAGAATTCACCCCTCCACTTT	CASSLSQNSPLHF
TRBV2	TRBD1	TRBJ2-2	-	TGTGCCAGCCGACCCGGACAGGCGAACACCGGGGAGCTGTTTTTT	CASRPGQANTGELFF
TRBV19	-	TRBJ1-5	-	TGTGCCAGTAGGCCCCGGGGGGTGAGCAATCAGCCCCAGCATTTT	CASRPRGVSNQPQHF
TRBV11-1	-	TRBJ1-1	once	TGTGCCAGCAGCTTAGAGGACAGACAGAACACTGAAGCTTTCTTT	CASSLEDRQNTEAFF